The sequence of this T cell receptor (beta chain) was determined in a study of cytomegalovirus exposure and HLA in healthy donors. Findings and limits, study-wide: A later analysis found common viral pathogens apparently linked to several of the most significant clusters. Researchers reported in a later analysis that a missense DCLRE1C variant was tied to TCR beta V- and J-gene trimming. In all likelihood, a cluster of highly shared sequence variants was a sequencing artifact.

Note on this clone: Its cognate antigen is unknown.

With 60 Vbeta and 13 Jbeta primers, the PCR was carried out. The repertoire was sequenced with immunoSEQ multiplex PCR; TCRdb's copy has only in-frame clones and lacks some. The repertoire holds under 200,000 clones, with around 80% as singletons. This cohort consisted of healthy bone marrow donors. The sequence came from a male donor in good health and CMV-seropositive. Sequenced sample: PBMCs.

The CDR3 reads CASRRSGGSGNTIYF. The CDR3 DNA reads as TGTGCCAGCAGGCGAAGCGGAGGCTCTGGAAACACCATATATTTT. The chain links TRBV2 to TRBJ1-3; D unclear. V lost 6 bases, J lost 0 bases, and 12 bases lay in between. The CDR3 loop spans 15 amino acids. Germline V gene data show CDR1 as SNHLY and CDR2 as FYNNEI.